Each of the 30 T cell receptor beta chains below was sequenced from the same sample in a study of T cells after yellow fever vaccination. TCRdb itself ran the 5' RACE reads through MiXCR, one entry per CDR3 protein. In the table there are under 550,000 distinct CDR3 sequences, 21% of which are singletons. The sequences come from PBMCs, collected 21 days after the first yellow fever vaccination. These receptors originate from a man aged 18 to 29 who received the YFV17D yellow fever vaccine.

This clonotype was observed a handful of times. The chain combines TRBV20-1 with TRBJ2-3; TRBD1 or TRBD2 may be the D gene (6 bases each). CDR3 length equals 16 residues. Germline CDR1 is DFQATT and CDR2 is SNEGSKA (reference sequence). V was trimmed by 3 bases and J by 0 bases, leaving 16 bases between them. CDR3 in DNA: TGCAGTGCTAGGCTCGGGGGCGGCTCTAGCACAGATACGCAGTATTTT. As protein: CSARLGGGSSTDTQYF.

This clonotype appeared a few times. V gene TRBV27 combines with J gene TRBJ1-1; D gene uncertain. The CDR3 spans 14 residues. V was shortened by 3 bases and J by 8 bases, with 16 bases between the two germline ends. Germline V gene lookup returns CDR1 MNHEY and CDR2 SMNVEV (reference sequence). Here the CDR3 DNA reads TGTGCCAGCAGTTTCTCCGGCGGCCATAGGGAAGCTTTCTTT. It yields the protein CASSFSGGHREAFF.

The gene calls are TRBV7-9 and TRBJ2-7; a possible D gene is TRBD2 (6 bases). The CDR3 length is 14 residues. CDR1 and CDR2 from the germline V gene are SEHNR and FQNEAQ (reference sequence). Trimming left V 4 bases short and J 0 bases short, with 10 bases between. CDR3 sequence (DNA): TGTGCCAGCAGCTGGATCGGGAGCTCCTACGAGCAGTACTTC. Its protein is CASSWIGSSYEQYF.

V is TRBV18 and J is TRBJ2-5, with 7 bases matching TRBD2. The CDR3 sequence is 14 residues long. The germline gives CDR1 KGHSH, CDR2 LQKENI. V was pared by 0 bases and J by 9 bases, with 7 bases of the junction left unmatched. The CDR3 sequence is CASSPPGLPGAQYF. CDR3 coding DNA: TGTGCCAGCTCACCACCGGGACTACCTGGGGCCCAGTACTTC.

This clonotype appeared many times. Because the CDR3's place on the DNA is in doubt, the DNA is left out and the CDR3 is given as listed by TCRdb. The rearrangement uses TRBV7-3 and TRBJ2-3. Including both end residues, the CDR3 is 12 amino acids long. In germline, CDR1 is SGHTA, CDR2 FQGTGA. CDR3 sequence reads: CASSSSGDTQYF.

This chain links TRBV18 with TRBJ2-2, with 7 bases lining up with TRBD1. J gave up 1 base and V 0 bases, and 5 bases lay outside the gene matches. The CDR3 has 17 amino acids. Germline V CDR1 and CDR2: KGHSH, LQKENI. The DNA of the CDR3 is TGTGCCAGCTCACCACCAAAGGGGACAGTGAACACCGGGGAGCTGTTTTTT. It specifies CASSPPKGTVNTGELFF. The full variable domain, with the rest looked up from reference TRBV18 and TRBJ2-2, is NAGVMQNPRHLVRRRGQEARLRCSPMKGHSHVYWYRQLPEEGLKFMVYLQKENIIDESGMPKERFSAEFPKEGPSILRIQQVVRGDSAAYFCASSPPKGTVNTGELFFGEGSRLTVL.

This clonotype has more than one count but fewer than ten. The chain joins TRBV15 to TRBJ1-1, with unresolved D. The length of the CDR3 is 14 residues. Deletions cut 0 bases from V and 0 bases from J, with 5 bases between. The germline V gene has CDR1 LNHNV and CDR2 YYDKDF (reference sequence). CDR3 sequence reads: CATSRDLMNTEAFF. CDR3 in DNA: TGTGCCACCAGCAGAGATCTTATGAACACTGAAGCTTTCTTT.

This clonotype was found a few times. This sequence joins TRBV10-3 and TRBJ1-4; D gene ambiguous. Germline-derived CDR1 and CDR2 are ENHRY and SYGVKD. V lost 10 bases, J lost 0 bases, and 12 bases lay in between. The CDR3 contains 14 residues. Here the CDR3 reads CASAFDTTNEKLFF. The CDR3 bases are TGTGCCAGCGCCTTTGACACAACTAATGAAAAACTGTTTTTT.

The genes are TRBV11-2 and TRBJ1-1; D is unresolved. The CDR3 totals 14 residues. Trimming removed 5 bases from V and 1 base from J, with 11 bases in between. In germline, CDR1 is SGHAT, CDR2 FQNNGV. CDR3 DNA: TGTGCCAGCAGCCACCCGTTCCAGAACACTGAAGCTTTCTTT. It yields the protein CASSHPFQNTEAFF.

The chain joins TRBV20-1 to TRBJ2-1; D is perhaps TRBD2 (7 bases). Per the germline V gene, CDR1 is DFQATT and CDR2 is SNEGSKA (reference sequence). This CDR3 is 13 amino acids long. The CDR3 spells CSLGWGGGGEQFF. Written as DNA, the CDR3 is TGCAGCTTAGGGTGGGGGGGCGGTGGTGAGCAGTTCTTC.

V usage is TRBV20-1 and J usage is TRBJ1-2; TRBD1 agrees at 8 bases. Germline V gives CDR1 DFQATT, CDR2 SNEGSKA (reference sequence). The CDR3 totals 14 residues. V was clipped by 3 bases and J by 4 bases; unmatched bases: 7. CDR3 sequence (DNA): TGCAGTGCTAGTTCCCTCGGACAGGGCTATGGCTACACCTTC. It specifies CSASSLGQGYGYTF.

The chain uses TRBV7-9 and TRBJ2-2, with TRBD1 identical over 9 bases. The germline CDR1 and CDR2 sequences are SEHNR and FQNEAQ (reference sequence). V trimming: 5 bases; J trimming: 3 bases; junction bases outside the gene matches: 7. This CDR3 is 16 amino acids long. The CDR3 bases are TGTGCCAGCAGCCCCCGACAGGGGGAGGACACCGGGGAGCTGTTTTTT. Residues: CASSPRQGEDTGELFF.

The rearrangement uses TRBV25-1 and TRBJ2-4; maybe TRBD2 (6 bases). The germline CDR1 and CDR2 sequences are MGHDK and SYGVNS. With 3 bases removed from V and 5 bases from J, the gap between germline ends came to 11 bases. The CDR3 is 14 amino acids. The CDR3 bases are TGTGCCAGCAGTGATCCGGGACTTCAAAACATTCAGTACTTC. Its translation is CASSDPGLQNIQYF.

The CDR3 bases are TGTGCCAGCAGCTTAGCGCACAGGACCACCGGGGAGCTGTTTTTT. Translated, it gives CASSLAHRTTGELFF. J is TRBJ2-2 and V is TRBV7-2; D may be TRBD1 (5 bases). The germline gives CDR1 SGHTA, CDR2 FQGNSA. This CDR3 spans 15 amino acids. Trimming stripped 0 bases from V and 4 bases from J, with 9 bases between.

The J gene is TRBJ2-3, the V gene TRBV7-2, with 8 bases aligning to TRBD1. Germline loops: CDR1 SGHTA, CDR2 FQGNSA. V was pared by 3 bases and J by 15 bases, with 8 bases of the junction left unmatched. CDR3 length equals 12 residues. The CDR3 is CASSFSGQGNYF. CDR3 nucleotides: TGTGCCAGCAGCTTTAGCGGACAGGGCAATTATTTT.

This clonotype has more than one count but fewer than ten. This chain links TRBV4-3 with TRBJ2-1; 10 nucleotides align to TRBD2. Trimming removed 0 bases from V and 8 bases from J; junction bases left unmatched: 7. From germline, CDR1 is LGHNA and CDR2 YSLEER. The CDR3 extends over 16 amino acids. This CDR3 is CASSQESLAGAYEQFF. DNA of the CDR3: TGCGCCAGCAGCCAAGAGAGCCTAGCGGGGGCCTATGAGCAGTTCTTC.

The V and J genes are TRBV5-5 and TRBJ2-5; tentative D call: TRBD1 (6 bases). V gave up 1 base and J gave up 2 bases, with 12 bases separating them. This CDR3 contains 15 residues. Per the germline V gene, CDR1 is SGHKS and CDR2 is YYEKEE (reference sequence). For the CDR3, the DNA is TGTGCCAGCAGCTTGACCAGGGGATGGCAAGAGACCCAGTACTTC. It yields the protein CASSLTRGWQETQYF.

In its sample, this clonotype was seen a few times. CDR3 nucleotide sequence: TGCGCCAGCAGCCACACTAGCGCTTGGGGCAATGAGCAGTTCTTC. Amino acid sequence: CASSHTSAWGNEQFF. V gene TRBV5-1 combines with J gene TRBJ2-1, with 7 nucleotides matching TRBD2. The J segment lost 6 bases and the V segment lost 4 bases, leaving 10 bases of the junction unmatched. From germline, CDR1 is SGHRS and CDR2 YFSETQ. The CDR3 consists of 15 residues.

This clonotype was detected a few times. This chain links TRBV2 with TRBJ2-2; D not certain. CDR1 and CDR2 from the germline V gene are SNHLY and FYNNEI. The CDR3 is 15 amino acids. V lost 7 bases to trimming and J lost 1 base, with 13 bases between them. Here the CDR3 reads CASTSSRLNTGELFF. The CDR3, as DNA: TGTGCCAGCACCAGCAGTAGGTTGAACACCGGGGAGCTGTTTTTT.

The chain links TRBV5-1 to TRBJ2-3; D is possibly TRBD2 (6 bases). This CDR3 comprises 16 residues. Germline CDR1 SGHRS, CDR2 YFSETQ. The V end lost 4 bases, the J end lost 3 bases, and 18 bases lay between the germline ends. The CDR3 DNA follows: TGCGCCAGCAGCGGAGGGACCAGCAGGAGAACAGATACGCAGTATTTT. This sequence encodes CASSGGTSRRTDTQYF. Drawing the rest from reference TRBV5-1 and TRBJ2-3, the complete variable domain is KAGVTQTPRYLIKTRGQQVTLSCSPISGHRSVSWYQQTPGQGLQFLFEYFSETQRNKGNFPGRFSGRQFSNSRSEMNVSTLELGDSALYLCASSGGTSRRTDTQYFGPGTRLTVL.

This clonotype has only a few counts. V and J are TRBV4-2 and TRBJ2-7, with D hard to call. Trimming took off 3 bases at V and 4 bases at J, with 10 bases between the two ends. Germline V gene data show CDR1 as LGHNA and CDR2 as YNFKEQ. This CDR3 comprises 13 residues. The CDR3: CASSQNGLYEQYF. CDR3 in DNA: TGTGCCAGCAGCCAGAACGGCCTTTACGAGCAGTACTTC.

This sequence joins TRBV7-2 and TRBJ2-2; 7 positions agree with TRBD1. The germline CDR1 and CDR2 sequences are SGHTA and FQGNSA. Losses at the gene ends were 3 bases for V and 0 bases for J; bases not matched to a gene: 4. The CDR3 totals 16 residues. CDR3 region: CASSLVGQTNTGELFF. Here the CDR3 DNA reads TGTGCCAGCAGCTTGGTGGGACAGACGAACACCGGGGAGCTGTTTTTT.

The sample holds many counts of this clonotype. The V call is TRBV5-4, the J call TRBJ2-1; 8 positions agree with TRBD1. Germline assignment: CDR1 SGHNT and CDR2 YYREEE (reference sequence). The junction had 11 bases not matched to a gene; V was cut back by 3 bases and J by 15 bases. The CDR3 is made up of 13 amino acids. The CDR3 coding sequence is TGTGCCAGCAGCTGGTACGGACAGGGTATCCCGTTCTTC. It is translated as CASSWYGQGIPFF. Variable domain in full (rest from reference TRBV5-4 and TRBJ2-1): ETGVTQSPTHLIKTRGQQVTLRCSSQSGHNTVSWYQQALGQGPQFIFQYYREEENGRGNFPPRFSGLQFPNYSSELNVNALELDDSALYLCASSWYGQGIPFFGPGTRLTVL.

This sequence joins TRBV12-3 or TRBV12-4 and TRBJ2-7; D call uncertain. V dropped 3 bases and J dropped 3 bases, with 6 bases sitting between them. This CDR3 is 12 amino acids long. The CDR3 DNA reads TGTGCCAGCAGTTTCATCCTCTACGAGCAGTACTTC. Translating it yields CASSFILYEQYF.

The V gene is TRBV12-3 or TRBV12-4, the J gene TRBJ2-1, with 9 positions matching TRBD2. V lost 1 base, J lost 8 bases, and 9 bases stayed unmatched. The CDR3 extends over 16 amino acids. CDR3 in amino acids: CASSLGSGGTSHEQFF. The CDR3 bases are TGTGCCAGCAGTTTAGGGTCCGGGGGGACTAGCCATGAGCAGTTCTTC.

This clonotype has ten or more counts. This chain joins TRBV5-1 and TRBJ2-3; a weak D match, TRBD1 (5 bases). This CDR3 spans 14 amino acids. Germline-derived CDR1 and CDR2 are SGHRS and YFSETQ. V was pared by 4 bases and J by 6 bases, with 15 bases between. DNA of the CDR3: TGCGCCAGCAGCCCCGGCAGGGCGGAGGATACGCAGTATTTT. As protein: CASSPGRAEDTQYF.

The chain links TRBV18 to TRBJ1-1; D not certain. The CDR3 runs to 13 residues. Trimming left V 6 bases short and J 6 bases short, with 14 bases between. The germline CDR1 and CDR2 sequences are KGHSH and LQKENI. The CDR3 region has the DNA TGTGCCAGCTCGCCGCAAAGTGTCGCTGAAGCTTTCTTT. Translating it yields CASSPQSVAEAFF.

V usage is TRBV9 and J usage is TRBJ2-1; D gene ambiguous. CDR1 and CDR2 (germline): SGDLS, YYNGEE. Trimming removed 4 bases from V and 3 bases from J, with 14 bases in between. There are 15 residues in the CDR3. The CDR3 here is CASSPATRNYNEQFF. CDR3 DNA: TGTGCCAGCAGCCCCGCGACCCGAAACTACAATGAGCAGTTCTTC.

The chain carries TRBV3-1 and TRBJ1-1; D unclear. CDR1 is LGHDT, CDR2 YNNKEL, per germline (reference sequence). CDR3 length equals 13 residues. Trimming removed 2 bases at V and 4 bases at J, with 8 bases between. CDR3 in DNA: TGTGCCAGCAGCCAATCGTCCGGCACTGAAGCTTTCTTT. Translation: CASSQSSGTEAFF.

This clonotype was detected only a few times. The chain couples TRBV11-1 to TRBJ2-1; 11 bases align to TRBD1. Germline assignment: CDR1 SGHAT and CDR2 FQDESV (reference sequence). The CDR3 length is 19 residues. Trimming at V came to 5 bases and at J to 0 bases, leaving 12 bases not matched to a gene. In nucleotides, the CDR3 is TGTGCCAGCAGCGCCCCCAAGGACAGGGGGCTTAGCTCCTACAATGAGCAGTTCTTC. It is translated as CASSAPKDRGLSSYNEQFF.